What follows are 31 T cell receptor beta chains derived from one specimen sequenced in a study of radiation and T cells in renal cell carcinoma (dated by TCRdb to 2019 to 2021). The sample's time point label, decoded: tumor resected at nephrectomy. The treatment or condition label on this specimen signifies: treatment-naive control, cytoreductive nephrectomy. The library was obtained by the immunoSEQ multiplex PCR assay. TCRdb carries this immuneACCESS record with in-frame sequences only. Its versions omit some clonotypes, under half of them owing to an unresolved V gene in the studies checked, with the rest unexplained. The table for this sample lists around 16,000 clones; roughly three fifths of them were counted only once. Jointly, the top ten make up approximately 11% of the sample. The sequenced sample was tumor tissue, obtained from a patient whose treatment was nephrectomy without radiotherapy. Source of these receptors: a man aged 45-60 years with renal cell carcinoma.

This clone showed up many times. Here the CDR3 DNA reads TGTGCCAGCAGCCAAAGCCGGGACGGGGAAAATCAGCCCCAGCATTTT. It is translated as CASSQSRDGENQPQHF. This chain joins TRBV5-4 and TRBJ1-5; possibly TRBD1 for D (5 bases). This CDR3 contains 16 residues. Between the trimmed V and J ends, which lost 4 bases and 4 bases, there was a span of 18 bases. CDR1 is SGHNT, CDR2 YYREEE, per germline (reference sequence).

This clone was picked up one time. The chain couples TRBV11-3 to TRBJ2-7; a possible D gene is TRBD2 (6 bases). The CDR3 runs 14 residues. With 1 base removed from V and 2 bases from J, the gap between germline ends came to 9 bases. Germline loops: CDR1 SGHNT, CDR2 YENEEA. The CDR3 DNA reads as TGTGCCAGCAGCTTAGTCACGGGAGCCTACGAGCAGTACTTC. It yields the protein CASSLVTGAYEQYF.

This clone has a handful of counts. This chain joins TRBV6-5 and TRBJ2-1; TRBD1 is a possible D gene (6 bases). The CDR3 has 11 amino acids. V was trimmed by 5 bases and J by 7 bases, leaving 6 bases between them. The germline CDR1 and CDR2 sequences are MNHEY and SVGAGI. In DNA form, the CDR3 reads TGTGCCAGCAGTCAGGGGAATGAGCAGTTCTTC. Translating it yields CASSQGNEQFF.

This clone was detected once. The chain employs TRBV5-1 and TRBJ2-2; D could derive from TRBD1 or TRBD2 (6 bases each). The CDR3 covers 17 residues. Germline loops: CDR1 SGHRS, CDR2 YFSETQ. Between the trimmed V and J ends, which lost 1 base and 4 bases, there was a span of 17 bases. The CDR3 nucleotides read TGCGCCAGCAGCTTGAGCCCACAGGGAGGCGGCACCGGGGAGCTGTTTTTT. It encodes CASSLSPQGGGTGELFF.

In its sample, this clone was seen a few times. The V and J genes are TRBV13 and TRBJ2-1; 15 nucleotides match TRBD2. V lost 5 bases, J lost 11 bases, and 4 bases stayed unmatched. CDR3 length: 14 amino acids. Per the germline V gene, CDR1 is PRHDT and CDR2 is FYEKMQ (reference sequence). The DNA for the CDR3 is TGTGCCAGCAGCCGCGGACTAGCGGGGGGGCAGCAGTTCTTC. Its translation is CASSRGLAGGQQFF. The full variable domain, with the rest looked up from reference TRBV13 and TRBJ2-1, is AAGVIQSPRHLIKEKRETATLKCYPIPRHDTVYWYQQGPGQDPQFLISFYEKMQSDKGSIPDRFSAQQFSDYHSELNMSSLELGDSALYFCASSRGLAGGQQFFGPGTRLTVL.

The rearrangement uses TRBV4-2 and TRBJ1-1, with unresolved D. The CDR3 is 13 amino acids. Trimming cost V 1 base and J 0 bases, with 3 bases left between them. Germline V gives CDR1 LGHNA, CDR2 YNFKEQ. This CDR3 is CASSQGVNTEAFF. CDR3 sequence (DNA): TGTGCCAGCAGCCAAGGGGTGAACACTGAAGCTTTCTTT.

This chain links TRBV15 with TRBJ2-1; maybe TRBD1 (6 bases). V lost 5 bases, J lost 5 bases, and 13 bases lay in between. CDR1 and CDR2 (germline): LNHNV, YYDKDF (reference sequence). CDR3 size: 14 residues. The CDR3 bases are TGTGCCACCAGCGTTCTGGGGGCACACAATGAGCAGTTCTTC. This translates into CATSVLGAHNEQFF.

This chain joins TRBV4-1 and TRBJ2-1; D may be TRBD1 (5 bases). V was clipped by 2 bases and J by 10 bases, with 15 bases between them. From germline, CDR1 is MGHRA and CDR2 YSYEKL. This CDR3 contains 14 residues. The CDR3 DNA is TGCGCCAGCAGCCAATACCAGGGTCTAAACGAGCAGTTCTTC. Translating gives CASSQYQGLNEQFF.

The chain uses TRBV5-6 and TRBJ2-5; D might be TRBD2 (5 bases). Germline V gene data show CDR1 as SGHDT and CDR2 as YYEEEE. The CDR3 is 13 amino acids. Between the trimmed V and J ends, which lost 2 bases and 7 bases, there was a span of 12 bases. The CDR3 here is CASSFLATGTQYF. DNA of the CDR3: TGTGCCAGCAGCTTCCTAGCCACCGGGACCCAGTACTTC.

This clone was observed a handful of times. The CDR3: CASSYKGDQPQHF. The CDR3 nucleotides read TGTGCCAGCAGTTACAAGGGAGATCAGCCCCAGCATTTT. The chain employs TRBV6-6 and TRBJ1-5; D uncertain. The V gene lost 2 bases and the J gene lost 5 bases, with 7 bases spanning the gap. The germline gives CDR1 MNHNY, CDR2 SVGAGI (reference sequence). The CDR3 contains 13 residues.

The rearrangement links TRBV5-4 to TRBJ2-5; TRBD1 matches at 10 bases. V lost 4 bases and J lost 5; bases outside the gene matches: 5. Germline CDR1 and CDR2: SGHNT and YYREEE (reference sequence). The CDR3 runs 14 residues. This chain's CDR3 is CASSPTGGWETQYF. The CDR3 DNA sequence: TGTGCCAGCAGCCCGACAGGGGGCTGGGAGACCCAGTACTTC. Looking up the rest from reference TRBV5-4 and TRBJ2-5 gives the full variable domain: ETGVTQSPTHLIKTRGQQVTLRCSSQSGHNTVSWYQQALGQGPQFIFQYYREEENGRGNFPPRFSGLQFPNYSSELNVNALELDDSALYLCASSPTGGWETQYFGPGTRLLVL.

The sample holds a few counts of this clone. J is TRBJ2-2 and V is TRBV7-3, with D hard to call. Per germline, CDR1 SGHTA and CDR2 FQGTGA. V was cut by 6 bases and J by 9 bases, with 8 bases left in between. This CDR3 region has 11 residues. The CDR3 protein is CASSLGRELFF. The CDR3 nucleotides read TGTGCCAGCAGTCTGGGGAGGGAGCTGTTTTTT.

The chain has TRBV19 and TRBJ1-5, with 7 bases lining up with TRBD1. Germline values: CDR1 LNHDA, CDR2 SQIVND (reference sequence). This CDR3 has 12 residues. V was clipped by 5 bases and J by 11 bases; unmatched bases: 6. The CDR3 DNA reads TGTGCCAGTAGTGAACGGGACAGTTCCCAGCATTTT. It is translated as CASSERDSSQHF.

The V gene is TRBV19, the J gene TRBJ2-3, with D perhaps TRBD2 (5 bases). V lost 6 bases, J lost 4 bases, and 14 bases lay in between. Germline CDR1 and CDR2: LNHDA and SQIVND (reference sequence). The CDR3 is 14 amino acids. CDR3 region: CASRDPGVPDTQYF. DNA of the CDR3: TGTGCCAGTAGGGACCCCGGGGTCCCAGATACGCAGTATTTT. Drawing the rest from reference TRBV19 and TRBJ2-3, the complete variable domain is DGGITQSPKYLFRKEGQNVTLSCEQNLNHDAMYWYRQDPGQGLRLIYYSQIVNDFQKGDIAEGYSVSREKKESFPLTVTSAQKNPTAFYLCASRDPGVPDTQYFGPGTRLTVL.

This clone has a single count. The V gene is TRBV10-3, the J gene TRBJ2-7; a weak D match, TRBD1 (6 bases). CDR1 and CDR2 (germline): ENHRY, SYGVKD. Trimming removed 3 bases at V and 6 bases at J, with 6 bases between. The CDR3 is 11 residues long. CDR3 in amino acids: CAISDRGEQYF. CDR3 bases: TGTGCCATCAGTGACAGGGGCGAGCAGTACTTC.

V usage is TRBV10-3 and J usage is TRBJ1-1; D is uncertain. Germline V gives CDR1 ENHRY, CDR2 SYGVKD. The CDR3 sequence is 13 residues long. The germline V and J ends were trimmed by 7 bases and 1 base, with 10 bases remaining between them. CDR3 coding DNA: TGTGCCATCACCTCGACGGCGAACACTGAAGCTTTCTTT. Its translation is CAITSTANTEAFF.

The chain employs TRBV13 and TRBJ1-4; D not certain. Germline V CDR1 and CDR2: PRHDT, FYEKMQ (reference sequence). The CDR3 is 15 amino acids. The V and J ends lost 3 bases and 3 bases respectively, with 11 bases between them. Here the CDR3 reads CASSLRSGANEKLFF. DNA of the CDR3: TGTGCCAGCAGCTTGCGGTCAGGCGCTAATGAAAAACTGTTTTTT.

The chain employs TRBV27 and TRBJ1-2, with TRBD1 as a possible D gene (6 bases). Looked up from germline, CDR1 is MNHEY and CDR2 is SMNVEV (reference sequence). Trimming removed 5 bases at V and 2 bases at J, with 9 bases between. The CDR3 length is 13 residues. DNA of the CDR3: TGTGCCAGCAGTACCGGACAGAACTATGGCTACACCTTC. It yields the protein CASSTGQNYGYTF.

The chain links TRBV29-1 to TRBJ1-1; 8 bases agree with TRBD1. Germline loops: CDR1 SQVTM, CDR2 ANQGSEA. The CDR3 is 16 residues long. V shed 0 bases and J 1 base; nucleotides not matched to a gene: 7. CDR3 region: CSVEDPRTGRNTEAFF. The CDR3 region has the DNA TGCAGCGTTGAAGACCCGAGGACAGGGCGGAACACTGAAGCTTTCTTT.

This chain uses TRBV6-6 with TRBJ2-1, with 11 positions matching TRBD2. V shed 0 bases, J shed 8 bases, and the junction held 6 bases outside the gene matches. Looked up from germline, CDR1 is MNHNY and CDR2 is SVGAGI (reference sequence). CDR3 length: 16 amino acids. CDR3 sequence reads: CASSYSETSGGYEQFF. In nucleotides, the CDR3 is TGTGCCAGCAGTTACTCGGAAACTAGCGGGGGTTATGAGCAGTTCTTC.

J is TRBJ2-7 and V is TRBV5-4, with 7 bases fitting TRBD1. J was trimmed by 3 bases and V by 0 bases; bases with no gene match: 6. Germline CDR1 reads SGHNT; CDR2 reads YYREEE (reference sequence). The CDR3 is made up of 15 amino acids. The CDR3 reads CASSLVEGAIYEQYF. The CDR3 region has the DNA TGTGCCAGCAGCTTGGTAGAGGGGGCGATCTACGAGCAGTACTTC.

The chain employs TRBV2 and TRBJ1-2; D unclear. The CDR3 loop spans 12 amino acids. Trimming pared 2 bases from V and 7 bases from J, leaving 8 bases between. The germline gives CDR1 SNHLY, CDR2 FYNNEI. The DNA of the CDR3 is TGTGCCAGCAGTGAACCCTTCAGTGGCTACACCTTC. Protein product: CASSEPFSGYTF.

The chain combines TRBV2 with TRBJ2-1; 9 bases agree with TRBD1. Germline V gene lookup returns CDR1 SNHLY and CDR2 FYNNEI. The CDR3 contains 13 residues. V lost 8 bases to trimming and J lost 3 bases; unmatched junction nucleotides: 2. The CDR3 nucleotides read TGTGCCAGCTCGACAGGGGGCTACAATGAGCAGTTCTTC. Amino acids: CASSTGGYNEQFF.

This clone is deemed medium-sized. This chain joins TRBV19 and TRBJ2-1, with 10 bases identical to TRBD2. This CDR3 spans 17 amino acids. V was clipped by 3 bases and J by 0 bases; unmatched bases: 5. Germline-derived CDR1 and CDR2 are LNHDA and SQIVND (reference sequence). The CDR3: CASSMGIAGGSYNEQFF. The CDR3 DNA is TGTGCCAGTAGTATGGGCATAGCGGGGGGCTCCTACAATGAGCAGTTCTTC.

This clone was counted only a few times. The chain couples TRBV2 to TRBJ1-2, with D unclear. This CDR3 has 11 residues. Germline V gene lookup returns CDR1 SNHLY and CDR2 FYNNEI. V was trimmed by 10 bases and J by 6 bases, leaving 12 bases between them. CDR3 in amino acids: CANLGRDGYTF. The CDR3 coding sequence is TGTGCCAATCTCGGGAGAGATGGCTACACCTTC.

The chain employs TRBV28 and TRBJ1-1; D not resolved. The germline CDR1 and CDR2 sequences are MDHEN and SYDVKM. The ends were cut back, 2 bases at V and 0 bases at J, with 10 bases in the middle. This CDR3 is built from 15 residues. The CDR3 spells CASSLRADLNTEAFF. The CDR3 DNA sequence: TGTGCCAGCAGTTTAAGGGCGGACCTGAACACTGAAGCTTTCTTT.

V usage is TRBV11-3 and J usage is TRBJ2-2; 11 nucleotides line up with TRBD2. This CDR3 has 15 residues. V gave up 6 bases and J gave up 6 bases; unmatched junction bases: 6. The germline V gene encodes CDR1 SGHNT and CDR2 YENEEA. CDR3 sequence (DNA): TGTGCCAGCAGACCGGGACTAGCGGAGCCCGGGGAGCTGTTTTTT. It encodes CASRPGLAEPGELFF.

The genes are TRBV15 and TRBJ1-5, with TRBD1 matching over 9 bases. In germline, CDR1 is LNHNV, CDR2 YYDKDF (reference sequence). This CDR3 is 17 amino acids long. The V and J ends lost 0 bases and 5 bases, in that order; junction bases with no gene match: 8. The CDR3 DNA reads TGTGCCACCAGCAGAGATCAAAGGACAGGGGCCCATCAGCCCCAGCATTTT. This sequence encodes CATSRDQRTGAHQPQHF. The full variable domain, in which reference TRBV15 and TRBJ1-5 provide the parts outside the CDR3, is DAMVIQNPRYQVTQFGKPVTLSCSQTLNHNVMYWYQQKSSQAPKLLFHYYDKDFNNEADTPDNFQSRRPNTSFCFLDIRSPGLGDTAMYLCATSRDQRTGAHQPQHFGDGTRLSIL.

This clone appeared a few times. The chain couples TRBV4-2 to TRBJ1-4, with D hard to call. V shed 4 bases and J shed 7 bases, with 10 bases lying between them. This CDR3 spans 13 amino acids. Germline V CDR1 and CDR2: LGHNA, YNFKEQ. DNA for the CDR3: TGTGCCAGCAGCCCCCTGGTGGGTGAAAAACTGTTTTTT. This codes for CASSPLVGEKLFF.

This chain joins TRBV7-9 and TRBJ2-7, with a weak D call TRBD1 (5 bases). In germline, CDR1 is SEHNR, CDR2 FQNEAQ (reference sequence). This CDR3 has 15 residues. The V end was cut by 5 bases, the J end by 2 bases, with 16 bases between. The CDR3 loop is CASSGSGPPPYEQYF. DNA for the CDR3: TGTGCCAGCAGCGGTTCAGGGCCTCCCCCCTACGAGCAGTACTTC.

By share, this clone ranks as medium-sized (0.01 to 0.1%). V and J are TRBV6-1 and TRBJ1-1; D is unresolved. This CDR3 is 14 amino acids long. Germline V lookup: CDR1 MNHNS, CDR2 SASEGT. With 2 bases removed from V and 3 bases from J, the gap between germline ends came to 10 bases. The CDR3, as DNA: TGTGCCAGCAGTGAATTTTGGGGATACACTGAAGCTTTCTTT. Translated: CASSEFWGYTEAFF.